Presented here are 17 T cell receptor beta chains from one specimen sequenced in a study of identical twins. TCRdb passed the 5' RACE reads through MiXCR, listing each CDR3 protein once. The sample carries fewer than 900,000 distinct CDR3 sequences, approximately 21% recorded once. Another study also made use of these data, one on T cells expressing NK-cell markers.

Specimen: PBMCs. The receptors derive from a woman between 18 and 30 years old in good health.

The chain joins TRBV5-1 to TRBJ2-7; tentatively, D is TRBD1 (7 bases). Trimming left V 3 bases short and J 6 bases short, with 16 bases between. This CDR3 has 14 amino acids. The V gene's germline CDR1 is SGHRS and CDR2 YFSETQ. The CDR3 DNA sequence: TGCGCCAGCAGCTCCCAGGGGGGAGAGAGCGAGCAGTACTTC. The encoded protein is CASSSQGGESEQYF.

CDR3 amino acids: CASSLAGASNEKLFF. In DNA form, the CDR3 reads TGTGCCAGCAGCTTAGCGGGAGCCTCAAATGAAAAACTGTTTTTT. V and J are TRBV7-6 and TRBJ1-4; no definite D call. Trimming removed 0 bases at V and 5 bases at J, with 10 bases between. CDR3 length: 15 amino acids. The V gene's germline CDR1 is SGHVS and CDR2 FNYEAQ.

The chain links TRBV27 to TRBJ2-1, with 8 bases identical to TRBD2. V lost 3 bases, J lost 5 bases, and 9 bases stayed unmatched. Germline V gene lookup returns CDR1 MNHEY and CDR2 SMNVEV (reference sequence). The CDR3 is made up of 16 amino acids. The CDR3 DNA sequence: TGTGCCAGCAGTTTCCCGATGGGGACTAGAAACAATGAGCAGTTCTTC. Translated: CASSFPMGTRNNEQFF.

This clonotype was seen more than once but under ten times. The genes are TRBV20-1 and TRBJ2-5; TRBD1 matches 8 bases. After removal of 2 bases from V and 5 bases from J, the junction contained 10 bases not matched to a gene. In germline, CDR1 is DFQATT, CDR2 SNEGSKA (reference sequence). This CDR3 spans 15 amino acids. CDR3 in DNA: TGCAGTGCTAGATCCGGACAGGGCTGGGGGGAGACCCAGTACTTC. It codes for CSARSGQGWGETQYF.

V and J are TRBV7-2 and TRBJ2-3, with D uncertain. V lost 10 bases, J lost 10 bases, and 18 bases lay in between. This CDR3 comprises 12 residues. Germline V CDR1 and CDR2: SGHTA, FQGNSA. The DNA of the CDR3 is TGTGCCACAGCGAGCCCCGTTGGAGCGCAGTATTTT. This sequence encodes CATASPVGAQYF.

This clonotype came up many times. The V call is TRBV6-5, the J call TRBJ1-2; tentatively, D is TRBD1 (5 bases). This CDR3 comprises 12 residues. Germline-derived CDR1 and CDR2 are MNHEY and SVGAGI. With 7 bases removed from V and 4 bases from J, the gap between germline ends came to 10 bases. The CDR3 DNA reads as TGTGCCAGCACCCGAGGGGCCTATGGCTACACCTTC. As protein: CASTRGAYGYTF.

This clonotype was seen many times. This rearrangement joins TRBV6-2 or TRBV6-3 to TRBJ2-2; perhaps TRBD1 as D (5 bases). Germline lookup yields CDR1 MNHEY and CDR2 SVGEGT. With 6 bases removed from V and 3 bases from J, the gap between germline ends came to 14 bases. The CDR3 loop spans 15 amino acids. The CDR3 DNA reads as TGTGCCAGCAGCCGAATCAGGGATGACACCGGGGAGCTGTTTTTT. Residues: CASSRIRDDTGELFF.

The chain is built from TRBV5-1 and TRBJ2-4; D uncertain. Per germline, CDR1 SGHRS and CDR2 YFSETQ. This CDR3 comprises 13 residues. Trimming cost V 0 bases and J 6 bases, with 7 bases left between them. The CDR3 coding sequence is TGCGCCAGCAGCTTGGGGGGAAGAAACATTCAGTACTTC. It encodes CASSLGGRNIQYF.

The chain combines TRBV5-6 with TRBJ1-1; D remains unclear. The CDR3 has 13 amino acids. Trimming removed 5 bases from V and 1 base from J, with 9 bases in between. The germline CDR1 and CDR2 sequences are SGHDT and YYEEEE. The CDR3 nucleotides read TGTGCCAGCAGAAACGACGCGAACACTGAAGCTTTCTTT. This gives the protein CASRNDANTEAFF.

This clonotype was picked up a small number of times. This rearrangement joins TRBV27 to TRBJ2-2, with D perhaps matching TRBD1 (6 bases). Germline assignment: CDR1 MNHEY and CDR2 SMNVEV (reference sequence). V dropped 7 bases and J dropped 2 bases, with 14 bases sitting between them. The CDR3 contains 15 residues. The CDR3 DNA reads as TGTGCCAGCACCACCTACAGGGTAAACACCGGGGAGCTGTTTTTT. It codes for CASTTYRVNTGELFF.

The table lists this clonotype with a few counts. The chain has TRBV20-1 and TRBJ2-5; 8 bases fit TRBD2. Germline CDR1 is DFQATT and CDR2 is SNEGSKA (reference sequence). V dropped 5 bases and J dropped 5; count of bases not matched to a gene: 16. This CDR3 contains 16 residues. This CDR3 reads CSAEAGGAIGRETQYF. CDR3 nucleotide sequence: TGCAGTGCTGAAGCCGGGGGGGCCATCGGGAGGGAGACCCAGTACTTC.

The chain couples TRBV5-1 to TRBJ2-7, with TRBD2 identical over 9 bases. CDR1 and CDR2 from the germline V gene are SGHRS and YFSETQ. The CDR3 spans 15 residues. J gave up 3 bases and V 5 bases, and 9 bases lay outside the gene matches. The CDR3 loop reads CASSSLSGGNYEQYF. In DNA form, the CDR3 reads TGCGCCAGCAGTTCGCTTAGCGGGGGCAACTACGAGCAGTACTTC.

The sample holds a few counts of this clonotype. The rearrangement links TRBV24-1 to TRBJ2-1; 12 bases fit TRBD2. Germline V gene sequence: CDR1 KGHDR, CDR2 SFDVKD. This CDR3 spans 16 amino acids. Trimming took 10 bases from V and 0 from J; bases not matched to a gene: 6. CDR3 protein: CATSRGLAGSYNEQFF. The CDR3 nucleotides are TGTGCCACTTCCCGGGGACTAGCGGGCTCCTACAATGAGCAGTTCTTC.

V gene TRBV10-3 combines with J gene TRBJ2-1; 12 bases align to TRBD1. From germline, CDR1 is ENHRY and CDR2 SYGVKD. The CDR3 covers 14 residues. V lost 6 bases to trimming and J lost 7 bases; unmatched junction nucleotides: 4. CDR3 bases: TGTGCCATCAGGGGGACAGGGGGCTCAAATGAGCAGTTCTTC. It encodes CAIRGTGGSNEQFF.

This clonotype appeared a few times. The chain is built from TRBV27 and TRBJ2-7; no reliable D call. With 5 bases removed from V and 1 base from J, the gap between germline ends came to 12 bases. This CDR3 is 14 amino acids long. Per the germline V gene, CDR1 is MNHEY and CDR2 is SMNVEV (reference sequence). The CDR3 here is CASSSSTVSYEQYF. Here the CDR3 DNA reads TGTGCCAGCAGTAGCTCCACCGTTTCCTACGAGCAGTACTTC.

This clonotype was recorded at least ten times. At one of its ends the junction is not consistent with the germline gene, which may arise from a read error. V and J are TRBV7-2 and TRBJ2-1; D not certain. CDR1 and CDR2 from the germline V gene are SGHTA and FQGNSA. The CDR3 has 15 residues. The chain's CDR3 is CASNLVLGDYNEQFF. Here the CDR3 DNA reads TGTGCCAGCAACTTAGTACTGGGCGACTACAATGAGCAGTTCTTC.

The CDR3 DNA follows: TGTGCCAGCAGTTACCCAGGGAAGTTTGGCAATGAGCAGTTCTTC. Translating gives CASSYPGKFGNEQFF. V usage is TRBV6-5 and J usage is TRBJ2-1; tentatively, D is TRBD1 (5 bases). Germline loops: CDR1 MNHEY, CDR2 SVGAGI. The V end was cut by 2 bases, the J end by 6 bases, with 14 bases between. The CDR3 is made up of 15 amino acids.